This record looks at one T cell receptor beta chain sequence and its context. Its antigen is not known. TCRdb re-analyzed the 5' RACE reads; it lists each CDR3 protein once, without DNA. The table gives some 500,000 distinct CDR3 sequences; the top ten clones make up approximately 1.5% of it. The CDR3 length is 11 residues. Per the germline V gene, CDR1 is KGHSH and CDR2 is LQKENI. The sample comes from a study of T cells expressing NK-cell markers. Study findings and constraints: Several donors' CD3+CD56-NKG2C+ cells were dominated by the same clonotypes.

Material for sequencing was blood T cells: a sorted CD56 or NKG2C T cell subset, CD4+ or CD8+ T cells, or bulk PBMC T cells (not recorded which). The V call is TRBV18, the J call TRBJ2-1. This clonotype originated in a woman in her forties or fifties in good health. CDR3: CASSPSSEQFF. Supplemented by reference TRBV18 and TRBJ2-1, the full variable domain reads NAGVMQNPRHLVRRRGQEARLRCSPMKGHSHVYWYRQLPEEGLKFMVYLQKENIIDESGMPKERFSAEFPKEGPSILRIQQVVRGDSAAYFCASSPSSEQFFGPGTRLTVL.